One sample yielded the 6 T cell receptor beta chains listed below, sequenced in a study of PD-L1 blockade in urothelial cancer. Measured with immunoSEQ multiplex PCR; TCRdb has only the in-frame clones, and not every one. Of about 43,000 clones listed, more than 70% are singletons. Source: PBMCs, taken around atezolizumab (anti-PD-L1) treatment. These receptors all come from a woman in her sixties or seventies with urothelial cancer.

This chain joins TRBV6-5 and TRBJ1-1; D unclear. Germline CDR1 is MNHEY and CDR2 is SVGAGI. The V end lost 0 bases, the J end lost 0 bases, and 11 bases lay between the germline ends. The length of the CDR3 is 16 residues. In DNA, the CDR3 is TGTGCCAGCAGTTACTCGACCAGAGGATTGAACACTGAAGCTTTCTTT. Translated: CASSYSTRGLNTEAFF.

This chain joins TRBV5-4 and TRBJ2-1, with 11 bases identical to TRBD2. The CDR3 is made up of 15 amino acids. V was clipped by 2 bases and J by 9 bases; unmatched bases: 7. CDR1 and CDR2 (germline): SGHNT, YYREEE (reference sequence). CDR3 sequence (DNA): TGTGCCAGCAGCTTTAGCGGGAGGGCGCTTCGTGAGCAGTTCTTC. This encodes CASSFSGRALREQFF.

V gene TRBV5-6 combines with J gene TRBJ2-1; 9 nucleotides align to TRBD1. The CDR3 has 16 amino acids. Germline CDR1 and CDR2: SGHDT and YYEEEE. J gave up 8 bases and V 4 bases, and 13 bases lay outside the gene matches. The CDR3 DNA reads TGTGCCAGCAGCCCACGGGGACAGGGAGCAGTGCATGAGCAGTTCTTC. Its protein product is CASSPRGQGAVHEQFF.

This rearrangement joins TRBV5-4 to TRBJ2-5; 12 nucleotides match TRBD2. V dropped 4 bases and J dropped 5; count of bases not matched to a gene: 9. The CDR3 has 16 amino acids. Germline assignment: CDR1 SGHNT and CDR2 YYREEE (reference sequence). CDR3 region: CASSPGLAGFGETQYF. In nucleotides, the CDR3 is TGTGCCAGCAGCCCCGGACTAGCGGGATTTGGGGAGACCCAGTACTTC.

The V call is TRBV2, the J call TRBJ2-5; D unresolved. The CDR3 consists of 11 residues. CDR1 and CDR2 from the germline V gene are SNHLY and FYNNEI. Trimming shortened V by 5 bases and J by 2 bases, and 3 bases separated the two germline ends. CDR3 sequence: CASSIQETQYF. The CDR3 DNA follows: TGTGCCAGCAGTATACAAGAGACCCAGTACTTC. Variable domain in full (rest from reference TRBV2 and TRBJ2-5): EPEVTQTPSHQVTQMGQEVILRCVPISNHLYFYWYRQILGQKVEFLVSFYNNEISEKSEIFDDQFSVERPDGSNFTLKIRSTKLEDSAMYFCASSIQETQYFGPGTRLLVL.

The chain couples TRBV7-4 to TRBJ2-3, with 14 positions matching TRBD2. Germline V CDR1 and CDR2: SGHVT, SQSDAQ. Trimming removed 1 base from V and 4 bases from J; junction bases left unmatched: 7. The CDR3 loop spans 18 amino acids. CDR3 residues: CASSLVPGLAGDPDTQYF. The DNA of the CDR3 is TGTGCCAGCAGCTTAGTACCGGGACTAGCGGGAGACCCAGATACGCAGTATTTT.